This T cell receptor (beta chain) was sequenced for a study of blood T cell repertoires in COVID-19. About the research overall: COVID-19 samples collected from the United States, Italy and Spain covered acute and convalescent phases. Sources were T cells, B-cell-depleted T cells, or PBMCs; the material itself was cDNA or gDNA.

The CDR3 contains 17 residues. Germline V CDR1 and CDR2: MNHNS, SASEGT. V dropped 4 bases and J dropped 0 bases, with 13 bases sitting between them. Profiling relied on immunoSEQ multiplex PCR, and the TCRdb table lists in-frame clones only, not all of them. The sample contains tens of thousands of clones, around 86% of which appear only once. What was sequenced was peripheral blood. V is TRBV6-1 and J is TRBJ2-6, with D perhaps matching TRBD2 (7 bases). The sequence came from a human donor in a cohort sampled during active COVID-19. The donor label of this sample is uncertain. The CDR3, as DNA: TGTGCCAGCAGTGGGGGGGGCCCGAGCTCTGGGGCCAACGTCCTGACTTTC. It encodes CASSGGGPSSGANVLTF.